This T cell receptor beta chain was obtained from a study of CD8+ T cells in alopecia areata. Study findings and constraints: Scalp sample sequencing also detects resident alphabeta T cells of normal skin. Clonality in lesional scalp, especially alopecia totalis/universalis, exceeded that of normal scalp.

Germline lookup yields CDR1 SQVTM and CDR2 ANQGSEA. V gave up 8 bases and J gave up 1 base; unmatched junction bases: 6. This CDR3 has 14 amino acids. Alopecia areata patients provided lesional scalp punch biopsies and peripheral blood. Details on this clone: The target antigen is unknown.

RNA was extracted and reverse transcribed into cDNA as the sequencing template. Sequencing used immunoSEQ multiplex PCR; TCRdb keeps in-frame clones, though not all of them. Altogether about 190,000 clones are present, approximately 59% being singletons, with the ten largest covering roughly 15%. This sequence joins TRBV29-1 and TRBJ2-2; the match to TRBD1 covers 8 bases. The specimen comprised CD4+ T cells sorted from blood, sampled at week 0. This clonotype was sampled from a human donor with alopecia areata. The CDR3 region has the DNA TGCAGCACCTCCGGGACAGGGAACACCGGGGAGCTGTTTTTT. It is translated as CSTSGTGNTGELFF.